This TCR beta chain was recovered during a study of blood T cell repertoires in COVID-19. Sequenced by immunoSEQ multiplex PCR; TCRdb stores in-frame clones only, minus some. The sample contains 150,000 to 200,000 clones, around 84% of which appear only once. In germline, CDR1 is GTSNPN, CDR2 SVGIG (reference sequence). This CDR3 spans 13 amino acids. V was shortened by 0 bases and J by 3 bases, with 8 bases between the two germline ends. The receptor's source is a man aged 35 to 55 who had recovered from COVID-19. Sequencing was carried out using PBMCs or T cells enriched from blood (not recorded which). The gene calls are TRBV30 and TRBJ1-1; tentatively, D is TRBD1 (5 bases). For the CDR3, the DNA is TGTGCCTGGAGTGTGTCGGGGGACACTGAAGCTTTCTTT. Amino acid sequence: CAWSVSGDTEAFF.